The T cell receptor (beta chain) described here comes from a study of OX40 agonist ivuxolimab in advanced cancers. Study background: Allowance was made for prior anti-PD-1, anti-PD-L1 or anti-CTLA-4 therapy, and 40% had some. General study results and limits: Relative to CD4+, CD8+ T cells held more expanded clones on average. Several nonresponders also turned out to have low normalized T-cell clonal expansion.

There are 13 residues in the CDR3. On this clone itself: Its antigen is currently unknown.

TCRdb's copy holds only in-frame clones and misses some; the assay was immunoSEQ multiplex PCR. This sample has 100,000 to 120,000 clones; 91% occur once, and the top ten carry roughly 0.66%. The input for sequencing was CD4+ or CD8+ T cells sorted from blood, taken in a trial of the OX40 agonist ivuxolimab. V is TRBV21-1 and J is TRBJ2-7; whether TRBD1, the table's D call, matches the DNA was not checked. TRBV21-1 is a known pseudogene. This clonotype was sampled from an adult with an advanced solid tumor such as melanoma, head and neck, liver or kidney cancer. The CDR3 DNA reads TGTGCCAGCAGCCCATCGGAGTCCAGGGGGCAGTACTTC. It is translated as CASSPSESRGQYF.